These 32 T cell receptor beta chains came from one sample sequenced in a study of a mutant IDH1 vaccine in newly diagnosed glioma. For these receptors, no antigen is known. Sequencing used immunoSEQ multiplex PCR; TCRdb keeps in-frame clones, though not all of them. The data hold tens of thousands of clones, with over 80% observed a single time. Time point denoted: week 47, end of study. Topical imiquimod was applied with each vaccine dose, which held 300 ug of mutant IDH1 20-mer peptide. The source material was PBMCs, sampled from a glioma patient whose treatment included an IDH1 peptide vaccine. Source of these receptors: a woman aged 50 to 60 with glioma.

The chain recombines TRBV2 with TRBJ1-5; D uncertain. The CDR3 spans 13 residues. The ends were cut back, 6 bases at V and 5 bases at J, with 11 bases in the middle. Germline CDR1 and CDR2: SNHLY and FYNNEI. The CDR3 region has the DNA TGTGCCAGCAGCAAAGAGACGGATCAGCCCCAGCATTTT. Its translation: CASSKETDQPQHF.

The chain employs TRBV4-3 and TRBJ1-6, with a possible D match to TRBD1 (6 bases). CDR1 is LGHNA, CDR2 YSLEER, per germline. The CDR3 totals 15 residues. Trimming took 0 bases from V and 7 from J, leaving 10 bases between them. The CDR3 here is CASSQEGTPNSPLHF. The DNA of the CDR3 is TGCGCCAGCAGCCAAGAAGGGACACCCAATTCACCCCTCCACTTT.

Only one count was recorded for this clone. The chain employs TRBV29-1 and TRBJ2-3, with 7 bases identical to TRBD1. V lost 1 base and J lost 0; bases outside the gene matches: 4. The CDR3 is 15 residues long. CDR1 SQVTM and CDR2 ANQGSEA come from the germline V gene. The CDR3 sequence: CSVEGTGRSTDTQYF. The CDR3, as DNA: TGCAGCGTTGAAGGGACAGGTCGAAGCACAGATACGCAGTATTTT.

The chain joins TRBV6-5 to TRBJ2-7; TRBD2 matches at 7 bases. CDR3 length equals 15 residues. Germline V CDR1 and CDR2: MNHEY, SVGAGI. Trimming took 6 bases from V and 0 from J; bases not matched to a gene: 8. CDR3 residues: CASRRPGGSSYEQYF. As DNA, the CDR3 is TGTGCCAGCAGACGTCCCGGGGGGAGCTCCTACGAGCAGTACTTC.

The V gene is TRBV29-1, the J gene TRBJ2-7; D uncertain. The CDR3 covers 12 residues. Germline V gene data show CDR1 as SQVTM and CDR2 as ANQGSEA. The V end was cut by 1 base, the J end by 3 bases, with 7 bases between. The CDR3 nucleotides read TGCAGCGTTGAAGCCGGCGGCTACGAGCAGTACTTC. Its translation is CSVEAGGYEQYF.

The chain uses TRBV27 and TRBJ2-5, with a tentative D call TRBD1 (5 bases). The CDR3 is 15 amino acids. The ends were cut back, 7 bases at V and 5 bases at J, with 20 bases in the middle. The germline V gene encodes CDR1 MNHEY and CDR2 SMNVEV (reference sequence). This CDR3 is CASMLDTKHLETQYF. The CDR3 coding sequence is TGTGCCAGCATGTTGGACACCAAGCATTTGGAGACCCAGTACTTC.

V is TRBV7-8 and J is TRBJ1-3, with 9 bases aligning to TRBD1. The CDR3 runs 19 residues. J lost 0 bases, V lost 5 bases, and 14 bases had no gene match. The germline V gene encodes CDR1 SGHVS and CDR2 FQNEAQ. The CDR3 spells CASSDSGTGSISSGNTIYF. The CDR3 DNA follows: TGTGCCAGCAGCGACAGCGGGACAGGGTCAATAAGCTCTGGAAACACCATATATTTT. Full variable domain (remainder filled in from reference TRBV7-8 and TRBJ1-3): GAGVSQSPRYKVAKRGQDVALRCDPISGHVSLFWYQQALGQGPEFLTYFQNEAQLDKSGLPSDRFFAERPEGSVSTLKIQRTQQEDSAVYLCASSDSGTGSISSGNTIYFGEGSWLTVV.

The rearrangement uses TRBV19 and TRBJ1-5; no definite D call. The CDR3 has 15 amino acids. The germline V and J ends were trimmed by 5 bases and 0 bases, with 11 bases remaining between them. Germline values: CDR1 LNHDA, CDR2 SQIVND (reference sequence). The CDR3 spells CASSPAGYSNQPQHF. The CDR3 nucleotides are TGTGCCAGTAGTCCGGCAGGCTATAGCAATCAGCCCCAGCATTTT.

The chain combines TRBV29-1 with TRBJ1-1, with D possibly TRBD1 on 5 matching bases. Germline V gives CDR1 SQVTM, CDR2 ANQGSEA. CDR3 length equals 14 residues. Trimming shortened V by 4 bases and J by 3 bases, and 15 bases separated the two germline ends. CDR3: CSVARLGGDTEAFF. The DNA of the CDR3 is TGCAGCGTTGCCCGGCTCGGAGGGGACACTGAAGCTTTCTTT.

The rearrangement links TRBV6-6 to TRBJ2-5; the match to TRBD1 covers 7 bases. The CDR3 sequence is 13 residues long. Germline CDR1 MNHNY, CDR2 SVGAGI (reference sequence). V trimming: 6 bases; J trimming: 1 base; junction bases outside the gene matches: 2. In DNA form, the CDR3 reads TGTGCCAGCAGACGGGACAGCCAAGAGACCCAGTACTTC. Its translation: CASRRDSQETQYF.

This clone is labeled as medium-sized. V and J are TRBV4-3 and TRBJ2-7; maybe TRBD1 (6 bases). The V end lost 3 bases, the J end lost 3 bases, and 18 bases lay between the germline ends. Germline CDR1 reads LGHNA; CDR2 reads YSLEER. CDR3 length: 16 residues. For the CDR3, the DNA is TGCGCCAGCAGCCACTATGCAGGGGATTACCTCTACGAGCAGTACTTC. It specifies CASSHYAGDYLYEQYF.

The V gene is TRBV2, the J gene TRBJ1-6; a weak D match, TRBD1 (5 bases). CDR1 and CDR2 (germline): SNHLY, FYNNEI. With 2 bases removed from V and 10 bases from J, the gap between germline ends came to 15 bases. This CDR3 spans 15 amino acids. CDR3 sequence reads: CASSEYGGVGSPLHF. CDR3 coding DNA: TGTGCCAGCAGTGAATACGGAGGGGTCGGGTCACCCCTCCACTTT.

The chain combines TRBV6-6 with TRBJ2-1, with 7 bases fitting TRBD1. Germline CDR1 and CDR2: MNHNY and SVGAGI (reference sequence). After removal of 5 bases from V and 10 bases from J, the junction contained 5 bases not matched to a gene. The CDR3 has 12 amino acids. CDR3 residues: CASSPRDREQFF. DNA of the CDR3: TGTGCCAGCAGTCCCCGGGACAGAGAGCAGTTCTTC.

This clone was observed a few times. The gene calls are TRBV2 and TRBJ1-6, with 7 nucleotides matching TRBD1. The CDR3 is made up of 14 amino acids. The V and J ends lost 3 bases and 10 bases, in that order; junction bases with no gene match: 6. Germline lookup yields CDR1 SNHLY and CDR2 FYNNEI. As DNA, the CDR3 is TGTGCCAGCAGTGAGGACAGGCCGAGGTCACCCCTCCACTTT. Translated: CASSEDRPRSPLHF.

The genes are TRBV7-9 and TRBJ2-7; TRBD2 matches 11 bases. Unmatched junction bases numbered 5, after V lost 6 bases and J lost 4 bases. Germline loops: CDR1 SEHNR, CDR2 FQNEAQ (reference sequence). This CDR3 is 14 amino acids long. The CDR3 is CASSQTSGAYEQYF. CDR3 nucleotide sequence: TGTGCCAGCAGTCAGACTAGCGGGGCTTACGAGCAGTACTTC.

The chain is built from TRBV5-6 and TRBJ1-2; D gene unclear. The length of the CDR3 is 13 residues. The V gene's germline CDR1 is SGHDT and CDR2 YYEEEE. V shed 4 bases and J shed 2 bases, with 9 bases lying between them. CDR3 nucleotide sequence: TGTGCCAGCAGCCTCGACGCCAACTATGGCTACACCTTC. Residues: CASSLDANYGYTF.

This chain joins TRBV19 and TRBJ1-2; D ambiguous. V gave up 8 bases and J gave up 5 bases, with 15 bases separating them. The CDR3 spans 13 residues. Germline CDR1 and CDR2: LNHDA and SQIVND (reference sequence). The CDR3 protein is CASCLAGWYGYTF. As DNA, the CDR3 is TGTGCCAGTTGCCTGGCGGGATGGTATGGCTACACCTTC.

The J gene is TRBJ1-2, the V gene TRBV19, with TRBD1 identical over 10 bases. V gave up 5 bases and J gave up 3 bases; unmatched junction bases: 9. The length of the CDR3 is 16 residues. Germline CDR1 and CDR2: LNHDA and SQIVND (reference sequence). The chain's CDR3 is CASSLATGGFDYGYTF. CDR3 DNA sequence: TGTGCCAGTAGTCTCGCGACAGGGGGCTTTGACTATGGCTACACCTTC.

This chain links TRBV2 with TRBJ2-5; 7 nucleotides agree with TRBD1. CDR1 and CDR2 from the germline V gene are SNHLY and FYNNEI. CDR3 length: 15 residues. Trimming at V came to 2 bases and at J to 2 bases, leaving 5 bases not matched to a gene. CDR3 residues: CASSELRGRQETQYF. CDR3 DNA: TGTGCCAGCAGTGAATTGAGGGGGCGTCAAGAGACCCAGTACTTC. The variable domain in full, completed from reference TRBV2 and TRBJ2-5, reads EPEVTQTPSHQVTQMGQEVILRCVPISNHLYFYWYRQILGQKVEFLVSFYNNEISEKSEIFDDQFSVERPDGSNFTLKIRSTKLEDSAMYFCASSELRGRQETQYFGPGTRLLVL.

The chain uses TRBV6-6 and TRBJ2-7; the D gene is possibly TRBD2 (5 bases). V shed 2 bases and J shed 3 bases, with 11 bases lying between them. The CDR3 contains 14 residues. Germline CDR1 is MNHNY and CDR2 is SVGAGI (reference sequence). The CDR3 spells CASSYNAGYYEQYF. CDR3 DNA: TGTGCCAGCAGTTACAATGCGGGCTACTACGAGCAGTACTTC.

The chain recombines TRBV6-1 with TRBJ1-1; tentative D call: TRBD1 (5 bases). CDR3 size: 12 residues. In germline, CDR1 is MNHNS, CDR2 SASEGT. V gave up 6 bases and J gave up 4 bases, with 9 bases separating them. The CDR3 DNA reads as TGTGCCAGCAGGTTCGGGGGCACTGAAGCTTTCTTT. It specifies CASRFGGTEAFF.

The V gene is TRBV27, the J gene TRBJ1-4; 7 positions match TRBD1. Germline lookup yields CDR1 MNHEY and CDR2 SMNVEV (reference sequence). The CDR3 contains 15 residues. The ends lost 5 bases at V and 3 bases at J; junction bases unmatched: 6. The CDR3: CASSPTGRANEKLFF. As DNA, the CDR3 is TGTGCCAGCAGTCCGACAGGGCGGGCTAATGAAAAACTGTTTTTT.

This clone was picked up one time. The rearrangement joins TRBV6-1 to TRBJ1-2; D unclear. V lost 6 bases and J lost 4, with 12 bases in between. The germline CDR1 and CDR2 sequences are MNHNS and SASEGT. The CDR3 is 13 amino acids. CDR3 sequence: CASRGGGSYGYTF. The CDR3 bases are TGTGCCAGCAGAGGAGGAGGTAGCTATGGCTACACCTTC.

This chain connects TRBV5-1 to TRBJ2-7; 11 bases are shared with TRBD1. J was trimmed by 0 bases and V by 3 bases; bases with no gene match: 2. The CDR3 totals 15 residues. CDR1 SGHRS and CDR2 YFSETQ come from the germline V gene. CDR3 sequence (DNA): TGCGCCAGCAGCTCCGGGACAGGGGGCTCCTACGAGCAGTACTTC. Amino acids: CASSSGTGGSYEQYF.

This clone is a singleton in its sample. The V gene is TRBV6-6, the J gene TRBJ2-3, with D maybe TRBD1 (6 bases). The length of the CDR3 is 16 residues. Trimming removed 5 bases at V and 2 bases at J, with 17 bases between. Germline CDR1 reads MNHNY; CDR2 reads SVGAGI (reference sequence). CDR3 sequence (DNA): TGTGCCAGCAGTCCCGGATTGGGACACCTCACAGATACGCAGTATTTT. Its protein is CASSPGLGHLTDTQYF.

This clone was seen just once. The rearrangement links TRBV29-1 to TRBJ1-2; D gene ambiguous. CDR1 and CDR2 from the germline V gene are SQVTM and ANQGSEA. This CDR3 spans 15 amino acids. V lost 3 bases and J 4 bases, leaving 18 bases between the germline ends. In DNA form, the CDR3 reads TGCAGCGTTGAGGGGATGGGAGGGAAGAGCTATGGCTACACCTTC. Translated: CSVEGMGGKSYGYTF.

This clone occurred a few times. The chain combines TRBV5-1 with TRBJ1-2; tentatively, D is TRBD1 (5 bases). CDR1 is SGHRS and CDR2 is YFSETQ in the germline V gene. V shed 4 bases and J shed 4 bases, with 11 bases lying between them. This CDR3 is built from 13 residues. CDR3 nucleotide sequence: TGCGCCAGCAGCCCTACAGGAGCCTATGGCTACACCTTC. This sequence encodes CASSPTGAYGYTF. Based on the CDR3 plus reference TRBV5-1 and TRBJ1-2, the full variable domain is KAGVTQTPRYLIKTRGQQVTLSCSPISGHRSVSWYQQTPGQGLQFLFEYFSETQRNKGNFPGRFSGRQFSNSRSEMNVSTLELGDSALYLCASSPTGAYGYTFGSGTRLTVV.

The V call is TRBV4-1, the J call TRBJ2-2; D is perhaps TRBD1 (6 bases). In germline, CDR1 is MGHRA, CDR2 YSYEKL. This CDR3 region has 16 residues. With 0 bases removed from V and 7 bases from J, the gap between germline ends came to 15 bases. The CDR3 nucleotides read TGCGCCAGCAGCCAAGATGGGGCAGGGGTTATCGGGGAGCTGTTTTTT. It translates to CASSQDGAGVIGELFF.

V usage is TRBV27 and J usage is TRBJ1-4, with unresolved D. Germline lookup yields CDR1 MNHEY and CDR2 SMNVEV (reference sequence). CDR3 length: 15 amino acids. V lost 0 bases, J lost 7 bases, and 12 bases lay in between. The CDR3 region is CASSLSLKGGEKLFF. The CDR3 coding sequence is TGTGCCAGCAGTTTATCGTTAAAGGGAGGTGAAAAACTGTTTTTT.

This clone was seen a single time. This rearrangement joins TRBV15 to TRBJ1-2; D call uncertain. The V gene lost 5 bases and the J gene lost 3 bases, with 13 bases spanning the gap. CDR1 is LNHNV, CDR2 YYDKDF, per germline (reference sequence). This CDR3 has 14 residues. The CDR3 sequence is CATSPDAGHYGYTF. CDR3 in DNA: TGTGCCACCAGCCCGGATGCAGGCCACTATGGCTACACCTTC.

In this sample, this clone turned up a few times. The rearrangement links TRBV5-8 to TRBJ1-3, with D possibly being TRBD1 (5 bases). This CDR3 has 12 amino acids. Trimming cost V 2 bases and J 9 bases, with 9 bases left between them. Germline V lookup: CDR1 SGHTS, CDR2 YDEGEE. The CDR3 nucleotides read TGTGCCAGCAGCTTTGGGGCTACCACCATATATTTT. Translated, it gives CASSFGATTIYF.

This chain uses TRBV15 with TRBJ1-5; 9 nucleotides align to TRBD1. Trimming cost V 5 bases and J 7 bases; bases outside gene matches: 9. The CDR3 extends over 15 amino acids. Germline CDR1 LNHNV, CDR2 YYDKDF (reference sequence). CDR3 sequence reads: CATSDRTGVIQPQHF. The CDR3 DNA sequence: TGTGCCACCAGCGACAGGACAGGGGTAATACAGCCCCAGCATTTT.